In its sample, the clone carrying this T cell receptor beta chain was seen a few times. The CDR3 sequence is 17 residues long. Germline CDR1 and CDR2: SGHVS and FNYEAQ. V gave up 1 base and J gave up 1 base, with 16 bases separating them. The PCR ran on 60 Vbeta and 13 Jbeta primers. The protocol was immunoSEQ multiplex PCR, while the TCRdb copy is restricted to in-frame clones and leaves out a portion. The repertoire holds about 150,000 clones, with 80% as singletons. These data are taken from a study of cytomegalovirus exposure and HLA in healthy donors. The chain combines TRBV7-6 with TRBJ1-2; D perhaps matches TRBD1 (5 bases). Material: PBMCs. The clonotype originates from a woman between 35 and 50 years old in good health and CMV-seropositive. Here the CDR3 DNA reads TGTGCCAGCAGCTTAGAGGGCGGGCAGGGACTTAACTATGGCTACACCTTC. Translation: CASSLEGGQGLNYGYTF.